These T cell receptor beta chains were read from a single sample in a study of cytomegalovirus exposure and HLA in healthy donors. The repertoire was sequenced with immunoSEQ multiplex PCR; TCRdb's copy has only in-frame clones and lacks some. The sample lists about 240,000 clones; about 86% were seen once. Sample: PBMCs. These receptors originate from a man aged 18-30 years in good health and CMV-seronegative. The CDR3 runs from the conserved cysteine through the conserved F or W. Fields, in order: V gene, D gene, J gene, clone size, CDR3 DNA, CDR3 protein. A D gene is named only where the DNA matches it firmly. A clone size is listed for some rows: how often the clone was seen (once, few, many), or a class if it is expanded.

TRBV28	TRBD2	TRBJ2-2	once	TGTGCCAGCAGTCCCTTGCGGGAGACGAACACCGGGGAGCTGTTTTTT	CASSPLRETNTGELFF
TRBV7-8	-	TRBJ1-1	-	TGTGCCAGCAGCCTCAGGGGGAACACTGAAGCTTTCTTT	CASSLRGNTEAFF
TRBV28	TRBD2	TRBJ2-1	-	TGTGCCAGCAGGGAAACTAGCGGGGGCTACAATGAGCAGTTCTTC	CASRETSGGYNEQFF
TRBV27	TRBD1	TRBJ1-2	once	TGTGCCAGCAGCCGTGACAGGGGTTATAGCTATGGCTACACCTTC	CASSRDRGYSYGYTF
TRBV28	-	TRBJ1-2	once	TGTGCCAGCAGTTCTTTTACAGGGATGATTGGCTACACCTTC	CASSSFTGMIGYTF
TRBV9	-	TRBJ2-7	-	TGTGCCAGCAGCGAGACACCAAAGTACTTC	CASSETPKYF
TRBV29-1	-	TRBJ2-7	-	TGCAGCGTTAGTCTCGTCTATCGCGACGAGCAGTACTTC	CSVSLVYRDEQYF
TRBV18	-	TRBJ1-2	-	TGTGCCAGCTCACCTCCAAATGAACAACGAGGGGGCTACACCTTC	CASSPPNEQRGGYTF
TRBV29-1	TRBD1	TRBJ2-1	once	TGCAGCGTTGTGGGGGACAGGGGGGTCTACAATGAGCAGTTCTTC	CSVVGDRGVYNEQFF
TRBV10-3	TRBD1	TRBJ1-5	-	TGTGCCATCAGTTCAGGACAGGGCGATCAGCCCCAGCATTTT	CAISSGQGDQPQHF
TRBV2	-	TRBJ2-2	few	TGTGCCAGCAGTGAAATCCGGAACACCGGGGAGCTGTTTTTT	CASSEIRNTGELFF
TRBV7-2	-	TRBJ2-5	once	TGTGCCAGCAGCTTGACAGGTCCCCAAGAGACCCAGTACTTC	CASSLTGPQETQYF
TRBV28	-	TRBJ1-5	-	TGTGCCAGCAGACAGGCTCGCCAGCCCCAGCATTTT	CASRQARQPQHF
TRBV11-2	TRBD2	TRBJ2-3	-	TGTGCCAGCAGCTCCGCTTCGGGGGGAGGGAATACGCAGTATTTT	CASSSASGGGNTQYF
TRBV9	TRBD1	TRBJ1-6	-	TGTGCCAGCAGCACCTTCTCCGGGACAGGGAATTCACCCCTCCACTTT	CASSTFSGTGNSPLHF
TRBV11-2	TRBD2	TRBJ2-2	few	TGTGCCAGCAAATCCCGTTGGGGGGGCGGGGAGCTGTTTTTT	CASKSRWGGGELFF
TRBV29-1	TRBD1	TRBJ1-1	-	TGCAGCGTTCGACAGGGCAACACTGAAGCTTTCTTT	CSVRQGNTEAFF
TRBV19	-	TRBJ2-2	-	TGTGCCAGTAAATTGGTCAACACCGCCACCGGGGAGCTGTTTTTT	CASKLVNTATGELFF
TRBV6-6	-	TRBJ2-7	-	TGTGCCAGCAGTTACTCGCGACAGGAGTCCTACGAGCAGTACTTC	CASSYSRQESYEQYF
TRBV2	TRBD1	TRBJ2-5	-	TGTGCCAGCAGCGGACAGGGGGCAGGACCAGAGACCCAGTACTTC	CASSGQGAGPETQYF
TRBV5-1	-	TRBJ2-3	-	TGCGCCAGCAACCTATTAAAACAGGGCACAGATACGCAGTATTTT	CASNLLKQGTDTQYF
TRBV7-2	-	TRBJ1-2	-	TGTGCCAGCAGCCCGGCAGGGGCCTATGGCTACACCTTC	CASSPAGAYGYTF
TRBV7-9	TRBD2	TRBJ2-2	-	TGTGCCAGCAGCTTAGCGCGGGGGGCCGGGGAGCTGTTTTTT	CASSLARGAGELFF
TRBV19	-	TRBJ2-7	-	TGTGCCAGTAGTTTGTTGGGAGGCTACGAGCAGTACTTC	CASSLLGGYEQYF
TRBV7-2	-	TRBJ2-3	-	TGTGCCAGCAGCTTATCCTATAGCACAGATACGCAGTATTTT	CASSLSYSTDTQYF
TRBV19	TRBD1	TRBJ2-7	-	TGTGCCAGTAGGGACAGGGCCGGGCTGGATCGGCAGTACTTC	CASRDRAGLDRQYF
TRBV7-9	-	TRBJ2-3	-	TGTGCCAGCAGCTTAGACACTAATGCAGATACGCAGTATTTT	CASSLDTNADTQYF
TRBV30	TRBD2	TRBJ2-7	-	TGTGCCTGGAGCCTGACTAGCGGGAGGCCGCAGAGCTCCTACGAGCAGTACTTC	CAWSLTSGRPQSSYEQYF
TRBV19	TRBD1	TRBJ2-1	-	TGTGCCAGTAGTATAACAGGGGAGAATGAGCAGTTCTTC	CASSITGENEQFF
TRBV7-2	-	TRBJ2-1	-	TGTGCCAGCAGCTTAGTTCTAGCCGGGCCCAATGAGCAGTTCTTC	CASSLVLAGPNEQFF
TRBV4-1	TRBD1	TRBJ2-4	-	TGCGCCAGCAGCCAACCTGGGACAGGGGATAACTTAAACATTCAGTACTTC	CASSQPGTGDNLNIQYF
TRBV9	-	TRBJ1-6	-	TGTGCCAGCAGCGTAGGCGGGACCTCCTATAATTCACCCCTCCACTTT	CASSVGGTSYNSPLHF
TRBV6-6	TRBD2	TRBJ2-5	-	TGTGCCAGCGGGGAGGGATTGAGAGGAGAGACCCAGTACTTC	CASGEGLRGETQYF
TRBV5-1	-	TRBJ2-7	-	TGCGCCAGCAGCTTGTTTGGGAGCTCCTACGAGCAGTACTTC	CASSLFGSSYEQYF
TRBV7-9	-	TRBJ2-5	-	TGTGCCAGCAGCTTAGGGCCTGAGACCCAGTACTTC	CASSLGPETQYF
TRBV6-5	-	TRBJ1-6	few	TGTGCCAGCAGAAGGACAGATAATTCACCCCTCCACTTT	CASRRTDNSPLHF
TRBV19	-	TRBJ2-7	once	TGTGCCAGTAGTCTCTCCCGGGAAAGATCTTACGAGCAGTACTTC	CASSLSRERSYEQYF
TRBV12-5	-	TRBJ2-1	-	TGTGCTAGTGGTTTGGTCCGACTAGCCGGGGGCCGTGAGCAGTTCTTC	CASGLVRLAGGREQFF
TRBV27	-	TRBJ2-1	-	TGTGCCAGCAGTTCAGAAAGATCAGGGAAGGGCTACAATGAGCAGTTCTTC	CASSSERSGKGYNEQFF
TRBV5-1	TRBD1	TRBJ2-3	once	TGCGCCAGCCGGACAGGGGAAGATACGCAGTATTTT	CASRTGEDTQYF
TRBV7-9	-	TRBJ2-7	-	TGTGCCAGCAGCAGAGGAGGGGACGAGCAGTACTTC	CASSRGGDEQYF
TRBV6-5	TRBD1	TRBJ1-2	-	TGTGCCAGCAGTTACTTGGGACAGGGGGCTCGCTACACCTTC	CASSYLGQGARYTF
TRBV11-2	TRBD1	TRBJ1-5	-	TGTGCCAGCAGCTTTGGACAGGGAGGGCAGCCCCAGCATTTT	CASSFGQGGQPQHF
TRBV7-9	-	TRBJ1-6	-	TGTGCCAGCAGCTCAACCACAGGGTTCGACTTTAATTCACCCCTCCACTTT	CASSSTTGFDFNSPLHF
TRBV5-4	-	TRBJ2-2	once	TGTGCCAGCAGCTTACCGGCCGGGGAGCTGTTTTTT	CASSLPAGELFF
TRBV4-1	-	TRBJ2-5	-	TGCGCCAGCAGCCGAGAGACAGTCTTCCAAGAGACCCAGTACTTC	CASSRETVFQETQYF
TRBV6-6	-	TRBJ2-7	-	TGTGCCAGCACCTCCTGGGAGGAATACCACGAGCAGTACTTC	CASTSWEEYHEQYF
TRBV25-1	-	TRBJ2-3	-	TGTGCCAGCAGCGCAAAGCGGGGCACAGATACGCAGTATTTT	CASSAKRGTDTQYF
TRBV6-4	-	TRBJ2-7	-	TGTGCCAGCATAGTAAGACAGGCCTACGAGCAGTACTTC	CASIVRQAYEQYF
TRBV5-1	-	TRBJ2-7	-	TGCGCCAGCAGCTTAGACCCGGGACAACAATACGAGCAGTACTTC	CASSLDPGQQYEQYF
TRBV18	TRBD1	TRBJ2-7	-	TGTGCCAGCTCACCACCCGGGACAGGGGTTTACGAGCAGTACTTC	CASSPPGTGVYEQYF
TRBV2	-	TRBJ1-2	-	TGTGCCAGTTCGGTGGGAGGGCCCGTTAACTATGGCTACACCTTC	CASSVGGPVNYGYTF
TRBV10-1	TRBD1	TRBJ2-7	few	TGCGCTATGGACAGGGCTGCGGGCGGGGCCCACGAGCAGTACTTC	CAMDRAAGGAHEQYF
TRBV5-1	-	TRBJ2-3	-	TGCGCCAGCAGCGCTAGCGTGGCGATTCCCAACACAGATACGCAGTATTTT	CASSASVAIPNTDTQYF
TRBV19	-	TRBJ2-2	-	TGTGCCAGTAGTATATTTAGCGGGGAGCTGTTTTTT	CASSIFSGELFF
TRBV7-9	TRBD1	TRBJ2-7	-	TGTGCCAGCAGCTCGGACAGGACCTACGAGCAGTACTTC	CASSSDRTYEQYF
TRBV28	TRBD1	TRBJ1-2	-	TGTGCCAGCAGTTTGGTTAGGGACAGGGGGCTTCGGGGTGGCTACACCTTC	CASSLVRDRGLRGGYTF
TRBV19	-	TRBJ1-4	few	TGTGCCAGTAGAAGGCCGCCCCCCGGGGAAAAACTGTTTTTT	CASRRPPPGEKLFF
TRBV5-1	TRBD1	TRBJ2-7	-	TGCGCCAGCAGCTCCAGACAGGGCCCGCTCGAGCAGTACTTC	CASSSRQGPLEQYF